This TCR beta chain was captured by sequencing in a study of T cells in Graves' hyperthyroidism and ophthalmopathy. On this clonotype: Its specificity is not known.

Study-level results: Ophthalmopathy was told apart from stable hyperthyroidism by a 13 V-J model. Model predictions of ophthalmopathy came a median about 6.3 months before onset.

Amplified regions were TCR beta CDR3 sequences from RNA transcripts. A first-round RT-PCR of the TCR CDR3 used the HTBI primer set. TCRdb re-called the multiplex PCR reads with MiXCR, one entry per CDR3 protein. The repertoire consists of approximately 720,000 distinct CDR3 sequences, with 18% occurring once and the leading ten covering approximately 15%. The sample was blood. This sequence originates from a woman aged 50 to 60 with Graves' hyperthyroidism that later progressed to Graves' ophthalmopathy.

The CDR3 region is CASSLVMGYTF. The CDR3 nucleotides are TGTGCCAGCAGCTTAGTGATGGGCTACACCTTC. J is TRBJ1-2 and V is TRBV11-2; D unclear. V was pared by 1 base and J by 8 bases, with 5 bases between. CDR3 length equals 11 residues. From germline, CDR1 is SGHAT and CDR2 FQNNGV.